The TCR beta chain under discussion was sequenced for a study of blood T cell repertoires in COVID-19. Overall study: The United States, Italy and Spain were the sources of the acute and convalescent COVID-19 samples. The cDNA or gDNA used as material had been derived from T cells, B-cell-depleted T cells, or PBMCs.

Original handling: Scientists estimated how many nucleated cells there were by amplifying reference gene primers. Method: immunoSEQ multiplex PCR; TCRdb's copy keeps in-frame clones and lacks some. The V and J calls and the clone size are those of that table, but D and trimming were determined from the DNA. The profile shows over 150,000 clones, approximately 83% of them singletons. The clonotype originates from a man aged 65 to 85 with active or convalescent COVID-19. Sequencing was performed on peripheral blood.

CDR3 DNA sequence: TGTGCCAGCAGCTTCAGAGCCGGACAGGGAGGACAGTACTTC. Translated, it gives CASSFRAGQGGQYF. This chain uses TRBV7-8 with TRBJ2-7; 8 bases line up with TRBD1. J was trimmed by 10 bases and V by 3 bases; bases with no gene match: 11. Germline V gives CDR1 SGHVS, CDR2 FQNEAQ. This CDR3 region has 14 residues.